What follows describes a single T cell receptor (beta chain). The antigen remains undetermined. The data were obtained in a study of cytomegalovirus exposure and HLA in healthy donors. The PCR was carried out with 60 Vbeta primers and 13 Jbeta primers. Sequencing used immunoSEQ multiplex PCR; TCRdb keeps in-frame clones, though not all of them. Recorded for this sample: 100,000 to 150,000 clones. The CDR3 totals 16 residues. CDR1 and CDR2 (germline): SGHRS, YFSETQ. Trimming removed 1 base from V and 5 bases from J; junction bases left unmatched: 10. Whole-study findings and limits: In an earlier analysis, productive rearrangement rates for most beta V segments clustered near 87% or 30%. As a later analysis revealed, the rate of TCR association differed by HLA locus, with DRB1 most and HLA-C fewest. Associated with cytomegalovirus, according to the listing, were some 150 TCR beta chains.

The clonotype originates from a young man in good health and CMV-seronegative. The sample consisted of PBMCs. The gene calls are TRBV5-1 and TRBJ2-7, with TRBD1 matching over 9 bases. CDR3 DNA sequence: TGCGCCAGCAGCTTGTCCGTACAGGGGGCGAACGACGAGCAGTACTTC. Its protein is CASSLSVQGANDEQYF.